These T cell receptor beta chains were read from a single sample in a study of shared clonotypes between healthy human individuals. Repertoires were generated with immunoSEQ multiplex PCR, while TCRdb's copy carries only in-frame clones and drops some. The data contain 400,000 to 500,000 clones, 76% of them singletons. The sequencing input was PBMCs. The receptors stem from a woman in her thirties or forties in good health. Some clones in this sample may be carry-over from other donors' samples. The CDR3 runs from the conserved cysteine through the conserved F or W. The D gene is left open where the match is weak. Not every row has a clone size; where given, it reads once, few, many or a size class.

v_call: TRBV7-2; d_call: NA; clone_size: NA; j_call: TRBJ2-5; cdr3_nt: TGTGCCAGCACCCTTGGAGGAGGGAACCAAGAGACCCAGTACTTC; cdr3_aa: CASTLGGGNQETQYF
v_call: TRBV7-2; d_call: TRBD2; clone_size: few; j_call: TRBJ2-7; cdr3_nt: TGTGCCAGCAGCTTAGTGTTAGCGGGAGGAGGGGTCGAGCAGTACTTC; cdr3_aa: CASSLVLAGGGVEQYF
v_call: TRBV9; d_call: NA; clone_size: NA; j_call: TRBJ1-1; cdr3_nt: TGTGCCAGCAGCCAAAGGGCAGACGGCACTGAAGCTTTCTTT; cdr3_aa: CASSQRADGTEAFF
v_call: TRBV28; d_call: NA; clone_size: NA; j_call: TRBJ1-3; cdr3_nt: TGTGCCAGCAGTTTAGACCCCAGAGGGTACTCTGGAAACACCATATATTTT; cdr3_aa: CASSLDPRGYSGNTIYF
v_call: TRBV5-4; d_call: TRBD1; clone_size: NA; j_call: TRBJ1-1; cdr3_nt: TGTGCCAGCAGCTTGGAACAGGGGTGGATGACTGAAGCTTTCTTT; cdr3_aa: CASSLEQGWMTEAFF
v_call: TRBV25-1; d_call: NA; clone_size: once; j_call: TRBJ1-2; cdr3_nt: TGTGCCAGCAGTATTGGCCAGGGGAGCTATGGCTACACCTTC; cdr3_aa: CASSIGQGSYGYTF
v_call: TRBV29-1; d_call: NA; clone_size: NA; j_call: TRBJ2-6; cdr3_nt: TGCAGCGTTTTCTTCTCTGGGGCCAACGTCCTGACTTTC; cdr3_aa: CSVFFSGANVLTF
v_call: TRBV27; d_call: TRBD1; clone_size: NA; j_call: TRBJ1-5; cdr3_nt: TGTGCCAGCAGTTGGGACAGGGCTCAGCCCCAGCATTTT; cdr3_aa: CASSWDRAQPQHF
v_call: TRBV28; d_call: TRBD1; clone_size: NA; j_call: TRBJ2-7; cdr3_nt: TGTGCCAGCAGTCCGCGGGACAGGGGGACCTACGAGCAGTACTTC; cdr3_aa: CASSPRDRGTYEQYF
v_call: TRBV19; d_call: NA; clone_size: NA; j_call: TRBJ1-2; cdr3_nt: TGTGCCAGTAGTATGGGCCCGGCCTATGGCTACACCTTC; cdr3_aa: CASSMGPAYGYTF